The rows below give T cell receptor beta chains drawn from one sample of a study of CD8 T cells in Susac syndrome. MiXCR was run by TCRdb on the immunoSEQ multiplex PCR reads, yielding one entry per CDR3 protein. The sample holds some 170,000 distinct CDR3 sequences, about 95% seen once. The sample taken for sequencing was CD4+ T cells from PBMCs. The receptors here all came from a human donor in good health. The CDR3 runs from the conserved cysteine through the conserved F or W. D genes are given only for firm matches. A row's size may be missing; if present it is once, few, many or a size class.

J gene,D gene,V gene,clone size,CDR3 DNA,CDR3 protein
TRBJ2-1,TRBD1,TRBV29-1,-,TGCAGCGCCGGGAAGACAGGGAACAATGAGCAGTTCTTC,CSAGKTGNNEQFF
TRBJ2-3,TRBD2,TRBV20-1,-,TGCAGTGCTAGCCCCGTGGGGGGGTTGGATACGCAGTATTTT,CSASPVGGLDTQYF
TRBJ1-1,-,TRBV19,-,TGTGCCAGTCGGGAAAGGGGGAACACTGAAGCTTTCTTT,CASRERGNTEAFF
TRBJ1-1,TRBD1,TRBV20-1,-,TGCAGTGTCGCAGGGACAGGGCGGAGGGTGGGAGCTTTCTTT,CSVAGTGRRVGAFF
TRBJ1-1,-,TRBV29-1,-,TGCAGTTGGGGACTCGGAACTGGTGAAGCTTTCTTT,CSWGLGTGEAFF
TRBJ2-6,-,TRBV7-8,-,TGTGCCAGCAGCTCTATCGCTGGGGCCAACGTCCTGACTTTC,CASSSIAGANVLTF
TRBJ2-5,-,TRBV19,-,TGTGCCAGTAGAGATGGGGGGCTAATAGAGACCCAGTACTTC,CASRDGGLIETQYF
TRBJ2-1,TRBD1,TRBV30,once,TGTGCTGCCACAAGGACAGGGGACTATGAGCAGTTCTTC,CAATRTGDYEQFF
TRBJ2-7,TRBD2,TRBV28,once,TGTGCCAGCAGTTACCTTAGCGGGGACGAGCAGTACTTC,CASSYLSGDEQYF
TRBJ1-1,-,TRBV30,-,TGTGCCTGGAGTTTCCGGGGCCGACCGGCTTTCTTT,CAWSFRGRPAFF
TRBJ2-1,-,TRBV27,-,TGTGCCAGCAGGCGGGGACCGACCTACAATGAGCAGTTCTTC,CASRRGPTYNEQFF
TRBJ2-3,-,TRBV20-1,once,TGCAGTGCTAGCTCCATGGGCTTGGTTGATACGCAGTATTTT,CSASSMGLVDTQYF
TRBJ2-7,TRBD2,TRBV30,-,TGTGCCTGGAGTGTACTAATGAGCGGGAGGGGTCACGAGCAGTACTTC,CAWSVLMSGRGHEQYF
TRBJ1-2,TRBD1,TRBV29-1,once,TGCAGCGTTGAAGCGGTCCAGGGGGATTCTAACTATGGCTACACCTTC,CSVEAVQGDSNYGYTF
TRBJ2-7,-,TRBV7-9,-,TGTGCCAGCAGCCGCGTGGGTAGAGACGAGCAGTACTTC,CASSRVGRDEQYF
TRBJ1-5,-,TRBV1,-,TGCACCAGCAGCCGGGGGTTACAGCCCCAGCATTTT,CTSSRGLQPQHF
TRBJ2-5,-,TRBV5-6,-,TGTGCCAGCAGCGGCCTCAATCAAGAGACCCAGTACTTC,CASSGLNQETQYF
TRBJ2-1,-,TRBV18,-,TGTGCCAGCTCATTTGTGAGGAATGAGCAGTTCTTC,CASSFVRNEQFF
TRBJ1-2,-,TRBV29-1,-,TGCAGCGCCCCTACAGGGATGCTAGGTGGCTACACCTTC,CSAPTGMLGGYTF
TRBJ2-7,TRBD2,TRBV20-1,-,TGCAGTGCTCGGACCCCGACTAGCGGTTCCTACGAGCAGTACTTC,CSARTPTSGSYEQYF
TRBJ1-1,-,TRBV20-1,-,TGCAGTGCTAGAGGGGTGGGCACTGAAGCTTTCTTT,CSARGVGTEAFF
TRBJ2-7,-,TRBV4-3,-,TGCGCCAGCAGCCAAGTAGTGAGTACCTACGAGCAGTACTTC,CASSQVVSTYEQYF
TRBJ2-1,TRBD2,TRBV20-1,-,TGCAGTGCTCCCCGACTAGCGGATTACAATGAGCAGTTCTTC,CSAPRLADYNEQFF
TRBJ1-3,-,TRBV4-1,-,TGCGCCAGCAGCCGGGGTTACGGAAACACCATATATTTT,CASSRGYGNTIYF
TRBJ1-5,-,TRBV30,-,TGTGCCTGGTGGGACGGTAGCAATCAGCCCCAGCATTTT,CAWWDGSNQPQHF
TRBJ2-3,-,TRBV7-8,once,TGTGCCAGCACCCCCGGTGTCCACGATACGCAGTATTTT,CASTPGVHDTQYF
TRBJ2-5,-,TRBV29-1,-,TGCAGCGTCGGAACTAAAGAGACCCAGTACTTC,CSVGTKETQYF
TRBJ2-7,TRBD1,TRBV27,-,TGTGCCAGCAGCCCGCCCGTCCCGGGACAGGGTCCGCAGTACTTC,CASSPPVPGQGPQYF
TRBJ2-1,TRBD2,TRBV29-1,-,TGCAGCGTTGAAGATAGGCTAGCGGGACCGAGGGAAAAGTTCTTC,CSVEDRLAGPREKFF
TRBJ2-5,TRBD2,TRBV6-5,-,TGTGCCAGCAGTTACTCCGTAGCGGGAGTGCAAGAGACCCAGTACTTC,CASSYSVAGVQETQYF
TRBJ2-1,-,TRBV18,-,TGTGCCAGCTCTCGGGAGAGGGTTGTAGATGAGCAGTTCTTC,CASSRERVVDEQFF
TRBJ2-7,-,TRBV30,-,TGTGCCTGGGTAGAGGACAATCCCTACGAGCAGTACTTC,CAWVEDNPYEQYF
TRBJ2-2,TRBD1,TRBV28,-,TGTGCCAGCAGTTTAGGGGACAGGGCCACCGGGGAGCTGTTTTTT,CASSLGDRATGELFF
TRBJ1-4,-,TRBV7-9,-,TGTGCCAGCAGCTTTCAGGGGAGCGAAAAACTGTTTTTT,CASSFQGSEKLFF
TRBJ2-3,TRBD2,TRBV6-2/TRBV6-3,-,TGTGCCAGCTGGGAGGGTCCTACAGATACGCAGTATTTT,CASWEGPTDTQYF
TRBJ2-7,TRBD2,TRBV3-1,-,TGTGCCAGCAGCCGGGGGACTAGCGGGTCGCTGTACTTC,CASSRGTSGSLYF
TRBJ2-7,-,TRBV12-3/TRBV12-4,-,TGTGCCAGCAGTTTGGACGTCTCCTACGAGCAGTACTTC,CASSLDVSYEQYF
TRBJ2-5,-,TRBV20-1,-,TGCAGTGCTCCTATCACAGGGCGAGAGACCCAGTACTTC,CSAPITGRETQYF
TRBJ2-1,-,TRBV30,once,TGTGCCTGGAGCCCGGGCTTAAACAATGAGCAGTTCTTC,CAWSPGLNNEQFF
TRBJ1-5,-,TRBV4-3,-,TGCGCCAGCAGCCACAGTCGGCGGAATCAGCCCCAGCATTTT,CASSHSRRNQPQHF
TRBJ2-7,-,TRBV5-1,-,TGCGCCAGCAGCTTGGCACCGGGGCACTACTACGAGCAGTACTTC,CASSLAPGHYYEQYF
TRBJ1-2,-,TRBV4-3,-,TGCGCCAGCAGCCCGACTACAGGAGCTGGTCCTAACTATGGCTACACCTTC,CASSPTTGAGPNYGYTF
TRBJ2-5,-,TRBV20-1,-,TGCAGTGCTAGAAGGAGGGTCGAGACCCAGTACTTC,CSARRRVETQYF
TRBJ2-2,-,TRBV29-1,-,TGCAGCGTTGGTGAAACCGGGGAGCTGTTTTTT,CSVGETGELFF
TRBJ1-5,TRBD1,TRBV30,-,TGTGCCTGGAGTGATCAGGGGGCTGGACAGCCCCAGCATTTT,CAWSDQGAGQPQHF
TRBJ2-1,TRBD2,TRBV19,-,TGTGCCAGTAGTATGACTAGCGGGAGGGTTAATGAGCAGTTCTTC,CASSMTSGRVNEQFF
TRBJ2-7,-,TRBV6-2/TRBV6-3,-,TGTGCCAGCAGTTATTCGAGAAGGCGGAACGAGCAGTACTTC,CASSYSRRRNEQYF
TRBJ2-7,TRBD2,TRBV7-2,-,TGTGCCAGCAGCTTAGGAGGTGGGAGGGCCGGCGAGCAGTACTTC,CASSLGGGRAGEQYF
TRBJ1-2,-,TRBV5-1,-,TGCGCCAGCAGCTTGAGAGACAGCTTTCCTAACTATGGCTACACCTTC,CASSLRDSFPNYGYTF
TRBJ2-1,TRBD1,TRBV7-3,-,TGTGCCAGCAGCTTAGGGGACAGTCACAATGAGCAGTTCTTC,CASSLGDSHNEQFF
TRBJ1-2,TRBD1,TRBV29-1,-,TGCAGCGTTAAGACAGGGGCCTATGGCTACACCTTC,CSVKTGAYGYTF
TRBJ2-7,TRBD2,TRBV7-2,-,TGTGCCAGCAGCTTAGAGGGCGGGAGCCCAGTGTCCTACGAGCAGTACTTC,CASSLEGGSPVSYEQYF